Listed below are T cell receptor beta chains from one sample, sequenced in a study of cytomegalovirus exposure and HLA in healthy donors. Profiling relied on immunoSEQ multiplex PCR, and the TCRdb table lists in-frame clones only, not all of them. The data hold under 150,000 clones, with over 55% observed a single time. Material for sequencing was PBMCs. These receptors were obtained from a man between 18 and 35 years old in good health and CMV-seropositive. CDR3s include the opening cysteine and the closing phenylalanine or tryptophan. Fields, in order: CDR3 length, J gene, clone size, D gene, V gene, CDR3 DNA, CDR3 protein. D genes are given only for firm matches. Clone size appears in some rows only: once, few, many, or a class for an expanded clone.

length: 12; J: TRBJ1-5; size: few; D: NA; V: TRBV5-4; DNA: TGTGCCAGCAGCTTGCCAGGACAGCCCCAGCATTTT; CDR3: CASSLPGQPQHF
length: 11; J: TRBJ1-1; size: NA; D: NA; V: TRBV2; DNA: TGTGCCAGCATGCGCGACACTGAAGCTTTCTTT; CDR3: CASMRDTEAFF
length: 16; J: TRBJ2-5; size: NA; D: TRBD2; V: TRBV5-1; DNA: TGCGCCAGCAGGCCCCGTAGCGGGGGCCCCGAGGAGACCCAGTACTTC; CDR3: CASRPRSGGPEETQYF
length: 15; J: TRBJ1-3; size: few; D: NA; V: TRBV5-1; DNA: TGCGCCAGCAGCGCAGGGATTTCCTCTGGAAACACCATATATTTT; CDR3: CASSAGISSGNTIYF
length: 13; J: TRBJ1-5; size: NA; D: NA; V: TRBV2; DNA: TGTGCCAGCATGCGGACAGCTAATCAGCCCCAGCATTTT; CDR3: CASMRTANQPQHF
length: 17; J: TRBJ2-1; size: once; D: NA; V: TRBV11-3; DNA: TGTGCCAGCAGCTCCCCTTTGGGGGGGGGCCGATACAATGAGCAGTTCTTC; CDR3: CASSSPLGGGRYNEQFF
length: 13; J: TRBJ2-7; size: NA; D: NA; V: TRBV4-1; DNA: TGCGCCAGCAGCCAAGAACAGGGTTACGAGCAGTACTTC; CDR3: CASSQEQGYEQYF
length: 15; J: TRBJ2-7; size: NA; D: NA; V: TRBV6-5; DNA: TGTGCCAGCAGTAAAGAAGGGACACTCTCCTACGAGCAGTACTTC; CDR3: CASSKEGTLSYEQYF
length: 16; J: TRBJ1-4; size: NA; D: TRBD1; V: TRBV5-6; DNA: TGTGCCAGCAGCTTGCTGGGACAGGCAACTAATGAAAAACTGTTTTTT; CDR3: CASSLLGQATNEKLFF
length: 15; J: TRBJ2-5; size: NA; D: TRBD2; V: TRBV4-1; DNA: TGCGCCAGCAGCCAAGAGAGCGGGGGTGGGGAGACCCAGTACTTC; CDR3: CASSQESGGGETQYF
length: 14; J: TRBJ1-1; size: NA; D: NA; V: TRBV18; DNA: TGTGCCAGCTCACCGCTGGTTAGGAACACTGAAGCTTTCTTT; CDR3: CASSPLVRNTEAFF
length: 15; J: TRBJ1-5; size: few; D: NA; V: TRBV5-6; DNA: TGTGCCAGCAGCTTGGGGCCAGACAGCCGTCAGCCCCAGCATTTT; CDR3: CASSLGPDSRQPQHF
length: 16; J: TRBJ2-5; size: NA; D: TRBD2; V: TRBV2; DNA: TGTGCCAGCAGTGTGGTCGAGCGGGGGGGACAAGAGACCCAGTACTTC; CDR3: CASSVVERGGQETQYF
length: 15; J: TRBJ1-4; size: NA; D: NA; V: TRBV5-1; DNA: TGCGCCAGCAGCGCCGCAGGGGCCAGGAATGAAAAACTGTTTTTT; CDR3: CASSAAGARNEKLFF
length: 14; J: TRBJ1-3; size: NA; D: NA; V: TRBV18; DNA: TGTGCCAGCTCACTTGGACTCCAGGGAAACACCATATATTTT; CDR3: CASSLGLQGNTIYF
length: 17; J: TRBJ2-2; size: NA; D: TRBD1; V: TRBV7-8; DNA: TGTGCCAGAAGGACAGGGGCCAACCTTCCAAACACCGGGGAGCTGTTTTTT; CDR3: CARRTGANLPNTGELFF
length: 14; J: TRBJ2-7; size: NA; D: NA; V: TRBV2; DNA: TGTGCCAGCAGCGCCCCCTTACTTCCCTACGAGCAGTACTTC; CDR3: CASSAPLLPYEQYF
length: 15; J: TRBJ2-3; size: once; D: NA; V: TRBV6-1; DNA: TGTGCCAGCAGTGACGACGGACTCCGCACAGATACGCAGTATTTT; CDR3: CASSDDGLRTDTQYF
length: 12; J: TRBJ1-2; size: few; D: NA; V: TRBV2; DNA: TGTGCCAGCAGCGTCCAGGGTTGGGGCTACACCTTC; CDR3: CASSVQGWGYTF
length: 15; J: TRBJ1-4; size: NA; D: NA; V: TRBV5-4; DNA: TGTGCCAGCAGCTTGGTCCCTTCAACTAATGAAAAACTGTTTTTT; CDR3: CASSLVPSTNEKLFF
length: 15; J: TRBJ1-1; size: many; D: TRBD1; V: TRBV27; DNA: TGTGCCAGCAGTAACCCGGACAGGGGAGGAACTGAAGCTTTCTTT; CDR3: CASSNPDRGGTEAFF
length: 16; J: TRBJ2-2; size: NA; D: NA; V: TRBV6-5; DNA: TGTGCCAGCAGTTACAAAGGGCCAAGCGGGACCGGGGAGCTGTTTTTT; CDR3: CASSYKGPSGTGELFF
length: 15; J: TRBJ2-1; size: few; D: TRBD1; V: TRBV4-1; DNA: TGCGCCAGCAGCCAGTGGGACAGGGGGTACAATGAGCAGTTCTTC; CDR3: CASSQWDRGYNEQFF
length: 19; J: TRBJ1-3; size: NA; D: NA; V: TRBV7-2; DNA: TGTGCCAGCAGCTTAAACCCCCCCCTCGAGGGAGCCTCTGGAAACACCATATATTTT; CDR3: CASSLNPPLEGASGNTIYF
length: 16; J: TRBJ2-5; size: few; D: TRBD2; V: TRBV11-2; DNA: TGTGCCAGCAGCTTAACGGGCGGGACTAGCCAAGAGACCCAGTACTTC; CDR3: CASSLTGGTSQETQYF
length: 13; J: TRBJ1-1; size: NA; D: NA; V: TRBV29-1; DNA: TGCAGCGTTGCAGGGGCAACGAACAGTGAAGCTTTCTTT; CDR3: CSVAGATNSEAFF
length: 15; J: TRBJ1-2; size: NA; D: NA; V: TRBV19; DNA: TGTGCCAGTAGTTCCACAGATATCCTATTGTATGGCTACACCTTC; CDR3: CASSSTDILLYGYTF